The text below deals with one T cell receptor (beta chain). This sample was taken from a study of cytomegalovirus exposure and HLA in healthy donors. Primers included in the PCR were 60 Vbeta and 13 Jbeta primers. Assay used: immunoSEQ multiplex PCR; TCRdb lists only in-frame clones, some missing. The sample holds about 84,000 clones; around 68% are singletons and the top ten take 15%. The V end was cut by 4 bases, the J end by 3 bases, with 6 bases between. The germline V gene has CDR1 MGHDK and CDR2 SYGVNS. The CDR3 runs 12 residues. Donors showed nominal health when sampled, although they likely had unrecorded immune exposures.

V is TRBV25-1 and J is TRBJ1-1; unclear D gene. Sequencing was carried out using PBMCs. This TCR came from a woman aged 40 to 55 in good health and CMV-seropositive. The CDR3: CASSAGHTEAFF. The CDR3 DNA sequence: TGTGCCAGCAGTGCTGGGCACACTGAAGCTTTCTTT.